This entry features one T cell receptor (beta chain) sequence. Its target is unknown. Reprocessing the 5' RACE reads, TCRdb reports a single entry for every CDR3 protein and omits DNA. With about 350,000 distinct CDR3 sequences in the sample, the ten largest clones hold 2% to 2.5%. This specimen belongs to a study of monozygotic twins with inflammatory bowel disease. Points from the study as a whole: Patient-to-patient differences in immunosuppressive treatment may have added variability to the repertoires.

This sequence originates from a human donor with ulcerative colitis or Crohn's disease, or a healthy co-twin of an affected twin (not recorded which). Sequenced input: blood.

The CDR3 spells CSVAGTATNEKLFF. The chain has TRBV29-1 and TRBJ1-4; the TCRdb call, TRBD1, lacks DNA for checking. The CDR3 is 14 residues long. From germline, CDR1 is SQVTM and CDR2 ANQGSEA. Variable domain in full (rest from reference TRBV29-1 and TRBJ1-4): SAVISQKPSRDICQRGTSLTIQCQVDSQVTMMFWYRQQPGQSLTLIATANQGSEATYESGFVIDKFPISRPNLTFSTLTVSNMSPEDSSIYLCSVAGTATNEKLFFGSGTQLSVL.